This TCR beta chain was observed in a study of blood T cell repertoires in COVID-19. Across the study: COVID-19 samples, acute and convalescent, were from the United States, Italy and Spain. Nucleic acid was either cDNA or gDNA, and it came from T cells, B-cell-depleted T cells, or PBMCs.

Authors' processing steps: For nucleated cells, counts were estimated from reference gene primer amplification. Sequenced by immunoSEQ multiplex PCR; TCRdb stores in-frame clones only, minus some. V and J calls and clone size are as listed in that table; D and trimming were resolved from the DNA. The data show roughly 360,000 clones, with approximately 80% seen just once and more than 0.85% held by the top ten. The origin of this receptor is a human donor with acute or convalescent COVID-19. The donor label of this sample is uncertain. The sequenced sample consisted of peripheral blood.

For the CDR3, the DNA is TGTGCCAGCAGCTTAGGCACAGGGTACAGCGAGCAGTACTTC. Protein product: CASSLGTGYSEQYF. The gene calls are TRBV7-6 and TRBJ2-7; D is possibly TRBD1 (6 bases). V lost 1 base to trimming and J lost 6 bases, with 13 bases between them. The V gene's germline CDR1 is SGHVS and CDR2 FNYEAQ. The CDR3 runs to 14 residues.